One T cell receptor (beta chain) is described in this entry. Antigen unknown. This record comes from a study of blood T cells in healthy people across ages. Study in general: Capture by template switching was about one barcoded beta molecule per two T cells.

The use of a sample-barcoded 5' primer and a J-beta primer mix characterized a second PCR of about 7 to 12 cycles. TCRdb ran MiXCR on the 5' RACE reads and lists one entry per CDR3 protein. There are 1.5 million to 2 million distinct CDR3 sequences in the sample; about 39% occur only once, and more than 20% lies in the top ten. Per-sample yields of isolated PBMCs were at least 6 million. Study-wide results and limits: Per million T cells, TCR beta diversity dropped roughly linearly as age increased. When one million T cells were used, diversity estimates were thought to be underestimates.

The sample taken for sequencing was blood. The TCR was taken from a human donor in good health.

CDR3 amino acids: CASSPSSGGAPTQETQYF. The CDR3 region has the DNA TGTGCCAGCAGCCCCTCTAGCGGGGGGGCGCCGACCCAAGAGACCCAGTACTTC. J is TRBJ2-5 and V is TRBV11-2, with TRBD2 identical over 12 bases. With 5 bases clipped from V and 1 base from J, the junction kept 11 bases outside the gene matches. CDR3 length: 18 residues. Germline V gives CDR1 SGHAT, CDR2 FQNNGV.